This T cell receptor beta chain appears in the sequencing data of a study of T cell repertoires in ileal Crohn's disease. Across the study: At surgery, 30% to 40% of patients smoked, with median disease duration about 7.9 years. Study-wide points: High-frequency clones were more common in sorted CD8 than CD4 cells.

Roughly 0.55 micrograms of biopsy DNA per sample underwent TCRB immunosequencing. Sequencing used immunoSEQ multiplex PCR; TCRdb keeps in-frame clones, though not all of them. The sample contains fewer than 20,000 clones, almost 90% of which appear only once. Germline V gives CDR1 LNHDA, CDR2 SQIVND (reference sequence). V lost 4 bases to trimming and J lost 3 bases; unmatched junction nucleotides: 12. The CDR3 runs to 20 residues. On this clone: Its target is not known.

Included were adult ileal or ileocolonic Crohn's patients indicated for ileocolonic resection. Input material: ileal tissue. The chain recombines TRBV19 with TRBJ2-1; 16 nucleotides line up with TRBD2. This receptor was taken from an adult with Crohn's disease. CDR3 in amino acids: CASSTLTGTSGRAIYNEQFF. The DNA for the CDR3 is TGTGCCAGTAGTACATTGACCGGGACTAGCGGGAGGGCCATCTACAATGAGCAGTTCTTC.